This is a list of T cell receptor beta chains from one sample in a study of CD8 T cells in Susac syndrome. TCRdb fed the immunoSEQ multiplex PCR reads into MiXCR, producing one record per CDR3 protein. Of 150,000 to 200,000 distinct CDR3 sequences listed, 80% to 95% are singletons. Sequenced material: CD4+ T cells from PBMCs. The receptor set was obtained from a human donor in good health. CDR3s include the opening cysteine and the closing phenylalanine or tryptophan. D genes are given only for firm matches. Rows give clone size only sometimes, using once, few, many, or a class for an expanded clone.

V	D	length	size	J	DNA	CDR3
TRBV6-5	TRBD1	15	NA	TRBJ1-4	TGTGCCAGCAGTTCACGGACAGGGGTTAATGAAAAACTGTTTTTT	CASSSRTGVNEKLFF
TRBV29-1	NA	13	NA	TRBJ2-5	TGCAGCGGCCCGGGTCCCGGCCAAGAGACCCAGTACTTC	CSGPGPGQETQYF
TRBV3-1	TRBD2	12	NA	TRBJ2-5	TGTGCCAGCAGCCAAGATAGGACTAGCCCTTACTTC	CASSQDRTSPYF
TRBV6-6	TRBD1	16	NA	TRBJ2-1	TGTGCCAGCAGGCCAATGACAGGGGGATTCGGGAATGAGCAGTTCTTC	CASRPMTGGFGNEQFF
TRBV7-2	NA	14	once	TRBJ1-3	TGTGCCAGCAGCTTCCGACAAGGCGGAAACACCATATATTTT	CASSFRQGGNTIYF
TRBV12-3/TRBV12-4	NA	14	NA	TRBJ1-2	TGTGCCAGCAGTCGAGCCGATCCTTTCCAGGGCTACACCTTC	CASSRADPFQGYTF
TRBV5-6	NA	15	NA	TRBJ1-1	TGTGCCAGCAGCCTGCAGGGGCCACGGGGCACTGAAGCTTTCTTT	CASSLQGPRGTEAFF
TRBV14	NA	15	once	TRBJ1-1	TGTGCCAGCAGCCAAAATTTTGTCAAGAACACTGAAGCTTTCTTT	CASSQNFVKNTEAFF
TRBV11-2	NA	14	NA	TRBJ1-6	TGTGCCAGCAGCGTACCGGGACCAAATTCACCCCTCCACTTT	CASSVPGPNSPLHF
TRBV11-2	TRBD1	16	NA	TRBJ2-4	TGTGCCAGCAGATCCTACAGGGGGTCCTCTAGAAACATTCAGTACTTC	CASRSYRGSSRNIQYF
TRBV29-1	NA	14	NA	TRBJ2-3	TGCAGCGCCGCCGGGCCCTCTAGCACAGATACGCAGTATTTT	CSAAGPSSTDTQYF
TRBV7-6	NA	15	NA	TRBJ2-1	TGTGCCAGCAGCTTAATGAGGGGGGCGTACAATGAGCAGTTCTTC	CASSLMRGAYNEQFF
TRBV9	NA	12	NA	TRBJ1-2	TGTGCCAGCAACAAGGATAACTATGGCTACACCTTC	CASNKDNYGYTF
TRBV29-1	NA	13	NA	TRBJ2-3	TGCAGCGTTGAAGGAGGGCCAGCAGATACGCAGTATTTT	CSVEGGPADTQYF
TRBV2	NA	14	NA	TRBJ2-1	TGTGCCAGCAGTGAAAGCTTCTCCTACAATGAGCAGTTCTTC	CASSESFSYNEQFF
TRBV20-1	TRBD1	14	NA	TRBJ1-6	TGCAGTGCAGAACAGGGGAATAGTAATTCACCCCTCCACTTT	CSAEQGNSNSPLHF
TRBV12-3/TRBV12-4	NA	13	NA	TRBJ2-3	TGTGCCAGCAGTTCGCCGGGCACAGATACGCAGTATTTT	CASSSPGTDTQYF
TRBV6-5	TRBD2	17	NA	TRBJ2-7	TGTGCCCACGCAATTAAAAGTTGGGCGGGACTATCCTACGAGCAGTACTTC	CAHAIKSWAGLSYEQYF